These T cell receptor beta chains were read from a single sample in a study of control samples from healthy donors and cancer patients. Produced via immunoSEQ multiplex PCR; TCRdb's table is partial and in-frame only. The sample comprises some 100,000 clones, approximately 90% of which are singletons, and roughly 4% rests with the top ten. Sequencing was carried out using blood. These receptors came from a human donor in good health. The donor label of this sample is uncertain. CDR3s include the opening cysteine and the closing phenylalanine or tryptophan. A D gene is named only where the DNA matches it firmly. Clone size is not always given. Where it is, it says once, few, many or a class for expanded clones.

v_gene	j_gene	d_gene	abundance	CDR3nt	CDR3aa
TRBV28	TRBJ1-5	NA	NA	TGTGCCAGCAGCACCGGGACGGGTAGCAATCAGCCCCAGCATTTT	CASSTGTGSNQPQHF
TRBV15	TRBJ2-3	NA	NA	TGTGCCACCAGCAGAGATGAGGCCAGAGACACAGATACGCAGTATTTT	CATSRDEARDTDTQYF
TRBV3-1/TRBV3-2	TRBJ2-3	TRBD1	NA	TGTGCCAGCAGCGAGGGACAGTTTATCACAGATACGCAGTATTTT	CASSEGQFITDTQYF
TRBV19	TRBJ1-1	NA	NA	TGTGCCAGTAGTATGACAGGCGCCGAGGGCACTGAAGCTTTCTTT	CASSMTGAEGTEAFF
TRBV5-1	TRBJ2-7	TRBD1	NA	TGCGCCAGCAGATATGGACAGGGGGAGCAGTACTTC	CASRYGQGEQYF
TRBV6-6	TRBJ2-4	NA	NA	TGTGCCAGCAGAGACCAGGGGTTTAAAAACATTCAGTACTTC	CASRDQGFKNIQYF
TRBV7-9	TRBJ2-2	NA	NA	TGTGCCAGCAGCACTCCGAGGGGTCCCGTCACCGGGGAGCTGTTTTTT	CASSTPRGPVTGELFF
TRBV11-2	TRBJ2-6	NA	NA	TGTGCCAGCAGCTTGGCACCGACCTCTGGGGCCAACGTCCTGACTTTC	CASSLAPTSGANVLTF
TRBV6-6	TRBJ2-1	TRBD1	NA	TGTGCCAGCATTGGGCAGGGGGCGAAAGTAAGGAATGAGCAGTTCTTC	CASIGQGAKVRNEQFF
TRBV2	TRBJ1-5	NA	NA	TGTGCCAGCACGACGGATAGCAATCAGCCCCAGCATTTT	CASTTDSNQPQHF
TRBV24-1	TRBJ1-5	NA	NA	TGTGCCACCAGTGATGCGCGAGGGGGGGGCAATCAGCCCCAGCATTTT	CATSDARGGGNQPQHF
TRBV3-1/TRBV3-2	TRBJ1-1	TRBD1	NA	TGTGCCAGCAGCCAATCTGATGGGAGACAGGGGAACACTGAAGCTTTCTTT	CASSQSDGRQGNTEAFF
TRBV11-2	TRBJ2-2	NA	NA	TGTGCCAGCAGCTTAGAACCGTGCGGGACGCCGAACACCGGGGAGCTGTTTTTT	CASSLEPCGTPNTGELFF
TRBV6-4	TRBJ2-1	TRBD2	NA	TGTGCCAGCAGTGACGGGACTAGCGGGGGCAATGAGCAGTTCTTC	CASSDGTSGGNEQFF
TRBV6-5	TRBJ1-1	NA	NA	TGTGCCAGCGCTCTTGCAGGGTCAGGGTTTAGCGAAGCTTTCTTT	CASALAGSGFSEAFF
TRBV25-1	TRBJ1-1	NA	NA	TGTGCCAGCAGTGAATATTACGGGGGCGAAGCTTTCTTT	CASSEYYGGEAFF
TRBV3-1/TRBV3-2	TRBJ2-3	TRBD1	NA	TGTGCCAGCAGCCTACGGCAGGGGGAGGATACGCAGTATTTT	CASSLRQGEDTQYF
TRBV18	TRBJ1-4	TRBD1	NA	TGTGCCAGCTCACTGACAGGGACGGACGAAAAACTGTTTTTT	CASSLTGTDEKLFF
TRBV30	TRBJ2-7	NA	NA	TGTGCCTGGAGTGTAGGGCAGAGCTCCTACGAGCAGTACTTC	CAWSVGQSSYEQYF
TRBV30	TRBJ1-4	NA	once	TGTGCCTGGAGCGTTGGCCTGGGGGTGGAAAAACTGTTTTTT	CAWSVGLGVEKLFF
TRBV7-5	TRBJ2-1	NA	NA	TGTGCCAGACAGAGATCTCTGCGGGGCCCCTCCTACAATGAGCAGTTCTTC	CARQRSLRGPSYNEQFF
TRBV6-6	TRBJ2-2	NA	NA	TGTGCCAGCAGTTATCGGGGTCAAGGCACCGGGGAGCTGTTTTTT	CASSYRGQGTGELFF
TRBV19	TRBJ2-1	NA	NA	TGTGCCAGTAGTATCAGGCAGGGCCTTTACAATGAGCAGTTCTTC	CASSIRQGLYNEQFF
TRBV6-5	TRBJ1-2	TRBD1	NA	TGTGCCTGCGACAGGGTTAACTATGGCTACACCTTC	CACDRVNYGYTF
TRBV6-1	TRBJ1-4	TRBD1	NA	TGTGCCAGCAGTGAAGCGTGGGGAAACCCCGGGACAGACAATGAAAAACTGTTTTTT	CASSEAWGNPGTDNEKLFF
TRBV5-6	TRBJ2-1	NA	NA	TGTGCCAGCACCCTACCGGCATCAGGCAATGAGCAGTTCTTC	CASTLPASGNEQFF
TRBV5-5	TRBJ1-6	NA	NA	TGTGCCAGCAGCTTGGTCGGGGTCATATCCTATAATTCACCCCTCCACTTT	CASSLVGVISYNSPLHF
TRBV25-1	TRBJ2-7	NA	NA	TGTGCCAGCAGTCCTACCAGCGCTTACTACGAGCAGTACTTC	CASSPTSAYYEQYF
TRBV19	TRBJ1-4	NA	NA	TGTGCCAGTAGTATACGTGGGCAGGGAAGTGAAAAACTGTTTTTT	CASSIRGQGSEKLFF
TRBV9	TRBJ2-1	TRBD1	NA	TGTGCCAGCAGCCCGGACAGGGGGGATGAGCAGTTCTTC	CASSPDRGDEQFF
TRBV12-3/TRBV12-4	TRBJ2-2	NA	NA	TGTGCCAGCAGTTTAGTAGGCGCGGAGCTGTTTTTT	CASSLVGAELFF
TRBV6-4	TRBJ1-4	NA	NA	TGTGCCAGCAGTTATGGACCTGGCTTCGTGCGGTGTGTTGAAAAACTGTTTTTT	CASSYGPGFVRCVEKLFF
TRBV6-6	TRBJ1-2	TRBD1	NA	TGTGCCAGCAGTTACATAGGGACAGGGGGGGTGCATGGCTACACCTTC	CASSYIGTGGVHGYTF
TRBV27	TRBJ1-5	NA	NA	TGTGCCAGCAGTTTATTTGAGTATAGAGGGGGGGGGTTCAATCAGCCCCAGCATTTT	CASSLFEYRGGGFNQPQHF
TRBV4-2	TRBJ2-6	NA	NA	TGTGCCAGCAGCCAAGGGGGCGCGGCTGGGGCCAACGTCCTGACTTTC	CASSQGGAAGANVLTF
TRBV6-1	TRBJ1-1	TRBD1	NA	TGTGCCAGCAGTGAAGCTCCAACAGGGGGTTTGGGGGGGATGAACACTGAAGCTTTCTTT	CASSEAPTGGLGGMNTEAFF
TRBV5-1	TRBJ1-2	TRBD1	NA	TGCGCCAGCAGCTGGGGGACAGGGTCGAACTATGGCTACACCTTC	CASSWGTGSNYGYTF
TRBV11-1	TRBJ1-2	NA	few	TGTGCCAGCAGCTTATCTTCGGGATCCTATGGCTACACCTTC	CASSLSSGSYGYTF
TRBV5-1	TRBJ2-3	NA	NA	TGCGCCAGCAGCTTGGAAGGGGATGATACGCAGTATTTT	CASSLEGDDTQYF
TRBV19	TRBJ1-3	NA	NA	TGTGCCAGTAGTCTGGGACCGAGTAGCGGAAACACCATATATTTT	CASSLGPSSGNTIYF
TRBV5-5	TRBJ2-2	TRBD1	NA	TGTGCCAGCAGCCGGGGACAGGGTAGGATCTCCGGGGAGCTGTTTTTT	CASSRGQGRISGELFF
TRBV6-6	TRBJ2-3	NA	NA	TGTGCCAGCAGTAAAACGGGGGTCCCCGATACGCAGTATTTT	CASSKTGVPDTQYF